Sequencing of this TCR beta chain was carried out in a study of post-analysis software for immune sequencing data. For the study at large: Included courses were relapsing-remitting and secondary progressive multiple sclerosis; progressive-relapsing multiple sclerosis was also included. Study-level results: Higher frequency in patients than in controls was seen for roughly five TRBV segments, with TRBV5-6, TRBV5-1 and TRBV20-1 among them. Same-batch preparations were strongly co-clustered by F measure. For normalized Chao1 diversity, multiple sclerosis patients scored significantly lower than controls did.

Trimming took 2 bases from V and 4 from J, leaving 15 bases between them. Germline-derived CDR1 and CDR2 are KGHSH and LQKENI. CDR3 length equals 15 residues. Comment on this clonotype: What it recognizes is unknown.

Prepared TCR beta cDNA libraries contained unique molecular identifiers. TCRdb recomputed calls from the PCR reads with MiXCR, one row per CDR3 protein. The table includes 600,000 to 750,000 distinct CDR3 sequences, about 60% detected once. The sequence derives from a girl aged 2 to 10 with multiple sclerosis. Sequencing was carried out using blood. The chain recombines TRBV18 with TRBJ2-7, with D maybe TRBD2 (5 bases). The CDR3, as DNA: TGTGCCAGCTCACCAATGGGGAGTGAGCAGTACGAGCAGTACTTC. Translation gives CASSPMGSEQYEQYF.